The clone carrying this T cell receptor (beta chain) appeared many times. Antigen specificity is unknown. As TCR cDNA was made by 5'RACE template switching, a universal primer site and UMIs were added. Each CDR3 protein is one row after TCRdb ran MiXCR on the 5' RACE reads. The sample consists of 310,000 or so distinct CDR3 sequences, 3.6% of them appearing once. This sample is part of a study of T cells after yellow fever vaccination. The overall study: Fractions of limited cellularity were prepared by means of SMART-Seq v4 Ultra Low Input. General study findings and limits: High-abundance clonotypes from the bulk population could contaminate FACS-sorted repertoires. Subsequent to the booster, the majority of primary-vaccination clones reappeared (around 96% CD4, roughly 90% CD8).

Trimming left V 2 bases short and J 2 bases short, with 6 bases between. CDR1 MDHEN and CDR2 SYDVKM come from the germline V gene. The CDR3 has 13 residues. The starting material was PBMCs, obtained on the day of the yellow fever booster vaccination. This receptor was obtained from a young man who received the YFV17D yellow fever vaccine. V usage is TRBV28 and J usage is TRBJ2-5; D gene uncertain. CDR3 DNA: TGTGCCAGCAGTTTAAACCTTCAAGAGACCCAGTACTTC. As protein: CASSLNLQETQYF.